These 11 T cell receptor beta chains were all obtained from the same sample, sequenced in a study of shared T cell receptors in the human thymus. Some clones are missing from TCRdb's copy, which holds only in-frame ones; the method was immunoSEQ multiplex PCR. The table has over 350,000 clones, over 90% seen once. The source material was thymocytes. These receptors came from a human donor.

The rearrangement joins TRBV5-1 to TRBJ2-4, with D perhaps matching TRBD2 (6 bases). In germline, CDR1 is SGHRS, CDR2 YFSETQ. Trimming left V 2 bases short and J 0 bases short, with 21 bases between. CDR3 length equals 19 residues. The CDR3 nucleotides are TGCGCCAGCAGCTTTCCGTCCGGGGAGGCCGACAAAGCCAAAAACATTCAGTACTTC. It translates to CASSFPSGEADKAKNIQYF.

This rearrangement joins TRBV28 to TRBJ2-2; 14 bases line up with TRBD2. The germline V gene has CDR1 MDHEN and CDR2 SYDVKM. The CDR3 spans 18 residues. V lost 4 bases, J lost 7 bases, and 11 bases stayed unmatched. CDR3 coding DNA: TGTGCCAGCAGTTCTATAGGGACTAGCGGGAGAACGGTCGGGGAGCTGTTTTTT. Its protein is CASSSIGTSGRTVGELFF.

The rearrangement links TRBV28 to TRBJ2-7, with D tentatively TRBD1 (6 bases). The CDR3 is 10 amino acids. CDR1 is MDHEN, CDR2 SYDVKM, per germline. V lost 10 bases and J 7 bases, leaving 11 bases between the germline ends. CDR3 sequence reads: CATQGKEQYF. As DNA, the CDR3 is TGTGCCACCCAGGGGAAAGAGCAGTACTTC. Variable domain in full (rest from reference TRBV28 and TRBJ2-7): DVKVTQSSRYLVKRTGEKVFLECVQDMDHENMFWYRQDPGLGLRLIYFSYDVKMKEKGDIPEGYSVSREKKERFSLILESASTNQTSMYLCATQGKEQYFGPGTRLTVT.

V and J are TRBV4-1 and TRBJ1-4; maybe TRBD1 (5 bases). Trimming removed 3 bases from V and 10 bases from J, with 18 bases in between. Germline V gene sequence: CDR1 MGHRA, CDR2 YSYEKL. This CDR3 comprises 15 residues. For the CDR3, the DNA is TGCGCCAGCAGCCAGGGCGGGACTGGGGTGGCAAAACTGTTTTTT. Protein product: CASSQGGTGVAKLFF.

In DNA form, the CDR3 reads TGCAGCGCCGGACCAGGGACCTACGAGCAGTACTTC. It translates to CSAGPGTYEQYF. The rearrangement uses TRBV29-1 and TRBJ2-7, with a possible D match to TRBD1 (5 bases). The CDR3 has 12 residues. Looked up from germline, CDR1 is SQVTM and CDR2 is ANQGSEA. Trimming stripped 7 bases from V and 2 bases from J, with 12 bases between.

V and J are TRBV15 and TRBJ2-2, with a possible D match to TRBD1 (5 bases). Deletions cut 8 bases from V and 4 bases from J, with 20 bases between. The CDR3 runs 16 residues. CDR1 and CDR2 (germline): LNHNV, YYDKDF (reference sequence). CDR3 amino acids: CATGSRQGSSTGELFF. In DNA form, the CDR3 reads TGTGCCACCGGATCGCGGCAGGGTTCGAGCACCGGGGAGCTGTTTTTT.

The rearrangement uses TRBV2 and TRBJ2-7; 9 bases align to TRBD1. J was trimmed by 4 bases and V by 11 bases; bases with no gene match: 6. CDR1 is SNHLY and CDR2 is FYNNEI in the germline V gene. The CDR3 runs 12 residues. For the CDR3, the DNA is TGTGCCGGGGGGGACAGGGTTTACGAGCAGTACTTC. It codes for CAGGDRVYEQYF. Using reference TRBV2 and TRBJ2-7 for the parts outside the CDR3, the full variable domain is EPEVTQTPSHQVTQMGQEVILRCVPISNHLYFYWYRQILGQKVEFLVSFYNNEISEKSEIFDDQFSVERPDGSNFTLKIRSTKLEDSAMYFCAGGDRVYEQYFGPGTRLTVT.

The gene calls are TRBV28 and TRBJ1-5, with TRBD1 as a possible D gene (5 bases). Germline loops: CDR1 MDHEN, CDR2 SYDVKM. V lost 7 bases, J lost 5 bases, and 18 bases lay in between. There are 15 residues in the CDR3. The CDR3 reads CASTAGGGGYQPQHF. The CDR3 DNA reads TGTGCCAGCACCGCCGGGGGAGGAGGATATCAGCCCCAGCATTTT.

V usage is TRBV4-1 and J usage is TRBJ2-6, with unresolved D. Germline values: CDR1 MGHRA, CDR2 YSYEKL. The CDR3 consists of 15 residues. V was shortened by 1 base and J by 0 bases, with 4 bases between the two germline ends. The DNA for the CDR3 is TGCGCCAGCAGCCAAGTTCTCTCTGGGGCCAACGTCCTGACTTTC. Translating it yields CASSQVLSGANVLTF.

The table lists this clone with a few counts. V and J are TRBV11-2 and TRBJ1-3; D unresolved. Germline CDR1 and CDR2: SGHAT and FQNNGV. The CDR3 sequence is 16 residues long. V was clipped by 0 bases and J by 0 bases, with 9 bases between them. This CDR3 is CASSLDPGPSGNTIYF. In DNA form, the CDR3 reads TGTGCCAGCAGCTTAGATCCGGGCCCCTCTGGAAACACCATATATTTT. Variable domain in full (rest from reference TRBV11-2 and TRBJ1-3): EAGVAQSPRYKIIEKRQSVAFWCNPISGHATLYWYQQILGQGPKLLIQFQNNGVVDDSQLPKDRFSAERLKGVDSTLKIQPAKLEDSAVYLCASSLDPGPSGNTIYFGEGSWLTVV.

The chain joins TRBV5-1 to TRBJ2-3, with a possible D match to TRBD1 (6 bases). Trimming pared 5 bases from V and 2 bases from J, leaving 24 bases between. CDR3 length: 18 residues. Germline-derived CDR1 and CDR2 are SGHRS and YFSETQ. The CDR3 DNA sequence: TGCGCCAGCAGATTTTGGGGTTACAGGGAGACCTCCACAGATACGCAGTATTTT. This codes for CASRFWGYRETSTDTQYF. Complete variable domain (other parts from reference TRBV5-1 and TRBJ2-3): KAGVTQTPRYLIKTRGQQVTLSCSPISGHRSVSWYQQTPGQGLQFLFEYFSETQRNKGNFPGRFSGRQFSNSRSEMNVSTLELGDSALYLCASRFWGYRETSTDTQYFGPGTRLTVL.